The entry below gives a single TCR beta chain sequence along with its context. Its antigen is unknown. This entry is derived from a study of T cell responses to AZD1222 COVID-19 vaccine. Regarding the study as a whole: The study sampled repertoires only after the peak T cell response.

Clones were read by immunoSEQ multiplex PCR, and TCRdb kept only the in-frame ones, dropping some. Found here are around 140,000 clones, approximately 88% of them singletons; the top ten hold roughly 6%. V trimming: 3 bases; J trimming: 7 bases; junction bases outside the gene matches: 11. Germline CDR1 and CDR2: SGHNT and YYREEE (reference sequence). This CDR3 has 16 residues. The TCR sequence derives from an adult in good health. V and J are TRBV5-4 and TRBJ1-3; 9 bases fit TRBD1. Sequencing was performed on peripheral blood, taken on day 0 of AZD1222 vaccination. CDR3 sequence: CASSSGQGGSRNTIYF. The CDR3 DNA reads TGTGCCAGCAGCTCGGGACAGGGCGGTTCGAGGAACACCATATATTTT.